These 32 T cell receptor beta chains share one sample of origin, sequenced in a study of CD8 T cells in Susac syndrome. cDNA came from roughly 0.5 to 1 ug RNA primed by random hexamers. TCRdb processed the immunoSEQ multiplex PCR reads anew with MiXCR; each CDR3 protein has one entry. The sample includes about 190,000 distinct CDR3 sequences, 90% to 95% of them seen just once. Sequenced material: CD4+ T cells from PBMCs. These receptors all come from a human donor in good health.

The chain is built from TRBV6-5 and TRBJ2-1; TRBD1 is a possible D gene (6 bases). The CDR3 contains 12 residues. V was cut by 11 bases and J by 5 bases, with 13 bases left in between. Germline CDR1 and CDR2: MNHEY and SVGAGI. As DNA, the CDR3 is TGTGCCGCCCTGAACAGGGACAATGAGCAGTTCTTC. This encodes CAALNRDNEQFF.

In its sample, this clonotype was seen once. The chain is built from TRBV30 and TRBJ2-2; the match to TRBD2 covers 9 bases. The CDR3 runs to 13 residues. Germline loops: CDR1 GTSNPN, CDR2 SVGIG (reference sequence). Losses at the gene ends were 0 bases for V and 9 bases for J; bases not matched to a gene: 2. CDR3 in amino acids: CAWSVAGGRELFF. The CDR3 region has the DNA TGTGCCTGGAGTGTAGCGGGGGGCCGGGAGCTGTTTTTT.

This clonotype was counted a single time. V usage is TRBV12-3 or TRBV12-4 and J usage is TRBJ1-2; D not resolved. Deletions cut 4 bases from V and 8 bases from J, with 26 bases between. The CDR3 is 17 residues long. CDR3 in amino acids: CASSSPRDEKASRGYTF. CDR3 DNA sequence: TGTGCCAGCAGTTCACCGAGAGATGAAAAGGCGTCGCGGGGCTACACCTTC.

V and J are TRBV9 and TRBJ1-1; D not certain. Looked up from germline, CDR1 is SGDLS and CDR2 is YYNGEE. The CDR3 consists of 15 residues. Trimming stripped 0 bases from V and 3 bases from J, with 12 bases between. The DNA of the CDR3 is TGTGCCAGCAGCGTAGGGGAGTGGAGGGACACTGAAGCTTTCTTT. This translates into CASSVGEWRDTEAFF.

The chain uses TRBV7-9 and TRBJ2-1; 10 bases fit TRBD2. J gave up 9 bases and V 5 bases, and 13 bases lay outside the gene matches. Germline V gives CDR1 SEHNR, CDR2 FQNEAQ (reference sequence). The CDR3 contains 16 residues. The CDR3: CASSPYRLAGVSEQFF. DNA for the CDR3: TGTGCCAGCAGCCCTTATAGGCTAGCGGGAGTGAGTGAGCAGTTCTTC.

This clonotype is a singleton in its sample. The chain links TRBV24-1 to TRBJ2-3; D gene ambiguous. This CDR3 has 12 residues. The germline CDR1 and CDR2 sequences are KGHDR and SFDVKD. The V gene lost 8 bases and the J gene lost 3 bases, with 8 bases spanning the gap. The CDR3 nucleotides read TGTGCCACCAAATCGCCTACAGATACGCAGTATTTT. The encoded protein is CATKSPTDTQYF.

The gene calls are TRBV18 and TRBJ1-1; D unresolved. The CDR3 consists of 15 residues. CDR1 and CDR2 from the germline V gene are KGHSH and LQKENI. Trimming shortened V by 0 bases and J by 0 bases, and 8 bases separated the two germline ends. CDR3 DNA sequence: TGTGCCAGCTCACCACCGTTCCCGGTGAACACTGAAGCTTTCTTT. Translation: CASSPPFPVNTEAFF. The full variable domain, rest sourced from reference TRBV18 and TRBJ1-1, is NAGVMQNPRHLVRRRGQEARLRCSPMKGHSHVYWYRQLPEEGLKFMVYLQKENIIDESGMPKERFSAEFPKEGPSILRIQQVVRGDSAAYFCASSPPFPVNTEAFFGQGTRLTVV.

This clonotype was recorded only once. This chain joins TRBV30 and TRBJ2-1, with D uncertain. This CDR3 comprises 13 residues. V was pared by 0 bases and J by 5 bases, with 8 bases between. Per the germline V gene, CDR1 is GTSNPN and CDR2 is SVGIG (reference sequence). CDR3 DNA sequence: TGTGCCTGGAGTGTTGGGCAGCACAATGAGCAGTTCTTC. It translates to CAWSVGQHNEQFF.

This chain uses TRBV11-2 with TRBJ2-2; D is possibly TRBD1 (5 bases). The ends were cut back, 0 bases at V and 8 bases at J, with 7 bases in the middle. The CDR3 totals 13 residues. From germline, CDR1 is SGHAT and CDR2 FQNNGV. The CDR3 DNA reads as TGTGCCAGCAGCTTAGAAGGGGCTGGGGAGCTGTTTTTT. This encodes CASSLEGAGELFF.

V and J are TRBV5-1 and TRBJ2-1; D possibly corresponds to TRBD2 (5 bases). CDR1 SGHRS and CDR2 YFSETQ come from the germline V gene. V lost 3 bases and J 2 bases, leaving 6 bases between the germline ends. This CDR3 comprises 13 residues. CDR3 nucleotide sequence: TGCGCCAGCAGCTCGGAGGCCTACAATGAGCAGTTCTTC. Its translation is CASSSEAYNEQFF.

V and J are TRBV30 and TRBJ2-7; no clear D. Germline values: CDR1 GTSNPN, CDR2 SVGIG (reference sequence). This CDR3 is built from 14 residues. Trimming left V 2 bases short and J 2 bases short, with 13 bases between. The CDR3, as DNA: TGTGCCTGGAGTCCTGGAGTTTCAACCTACGAGCAGTACGTC. Translated, it gives CAWSPGVSTYEQYV.

The chain is built from TRBV29-1 and TRBJ2-7; unclear D gene. The V end lost 0 bases, the J end lost 1 base, and 10 bases lay between the germline ends. Germline values: CDR1 SQVTM, CDR2 ANQGSEA. The length of the CDR3 is 14 residues. The CDR3 DNA is TGCAGCGTTGAAGATCGTTGGGGATCCTACGAGCAGTACTTC. Translation: CSVEDRWGSYEQYF.

The chain couples TRBV27 to TRBJ2-7; tentatively, D is TRBD2 (6 bases). Per germline, CDR1 MNHEY and CDR2 SMNVEV (reference sequence). The CDR3 runs 12 residues. The V end lost 1 base, the J end lost 6 bases, and 7 bases lay between the germline ends. The CDR3 DNA reads TGTGCCAGCAGTTTATTGGGGGGCGAGCAGTACGTC. Amino acids: CASSLLGGEQYV.

The chain uses TRBV29-1 and TRBJ1-2; D possibly corresponds to TRBD1 (6 bases). The length of the CDR3 is 13 residues. V lost 3 bases and J lost 1, with 9 bases in between. Germline V gene lookup returns CDR1 SQVTM and CDR2 ANQGSEA. CDR3 coding DNA: TGCAGCGTTGATCCGGACAGTAACTATGGCTACACCTTC. Translating it yields CSVDPDSNYGYTF. The variable domain in full, completed from reference TRBV29-1 and TRBJ1-2, reads SAVISQKPSRDICQRGTSLTIQCQVDSQVTMMFWYRQQPGQSLTLIATANQGSEATYESGFVIDKFPISRPNLTFSTLTVSNMSPEDSSIYLCSVDPDSNYGYTFGSGTRLTVV.

V and J are TRBV7-9 and TRBJ1-5; 9 bases line up with TRBD1. The CDR3 spans 16 residues. Germline V gene sequence: CDR1 SEHNR, CDR2 FQNEAQ (reference sequence). With V trimmed by 2 bases and J by 2 bases, 4 bases remained unmatched. This CDR3 reads CASSLSRDRGNQPQHF. The CDR3 nucleotides are TGTGCCAGCAGCTTATCAAGGGACAGGGGCAATCAGCCCCAGCATTTT.

The V gene is TRBV9, the J gene TRBJ1-2; D unresolved. The germline V gene has CDR1 SGDLS and CDR2 YYNGEE. The CDR3 is 13 residues long. Trimming took off 0 bases at V and 3 bases at J, with 6 bases between the two ends. For the CDR3, the DNA is TGTGCCAGCAGCGTAGAGGCGGACTATGGCTACACCTTC. Its translation: CASSVEADYGYTF.

The chain has TRBV9 and TRBJ2-2; the D call may be TRBD1 or TRBD2 (6 bases each). CDR1 and CDR2 (germline): SGDLS, YYNGEE. Trimming shortened V by 0 bases and J by 4 bases, and 13 bases separated the two germline ends. The CDR3 totals 16 residues. This CDR3 reads CASSVDSGAGTGELFF. CDR3 sequence (DNA): TGTGCCAGCAGCGTAGATTCGGGGGCAGGCACCGGGGAGCTGTTTTTT.

The chain recombines TRBV11-2 with TRBJ1-3; possibly TRBD1 for D (5 bases). V lost 7 bases and J lost 4, with 11 bases in between. Germline V CDR1 and CDR2: SGHAT, FQNNGV. This CDR3 has 13 amino acids. In DNA, the CDR3 is TGTGCCAGCACCCCGAACAGGGGAAACACCATATATTTT. Protein sequence: CASTPNRGNTIYF.

This clonotype has just one count. V and J are TRBV3-1 and TRBJ1-2; 8 nucleotides match TRBD1. The germline gives CDR1 LGHDT, CDR2 YNNKEL (reference sequence). This CDR3 is 14 amino acids long. The V segment lost 3 bases and the J segment 5 bases; nucleotides outside the gene matches: 5. DNA for the CDR3: TGTGCCAGCAGCCACCTGGACAGGGAGTATGGCTACACCTTC. Residues: CASSHLDREYGYTF.

This chain uses TRBV20-1 with TRBJ2-7; D tentatively reads TRBD1 or TRBD2 (5 bases each). In germline, CDR1 is DFQATT, CDR2 SNEGSKA (reference sequence). The CDR3 extends over 12 amino acids. Deletions cut 4 bases from V and 3 bases from J, with 10 bases between. In DNA form, the CDR3 reads TGCAGTGCTACCGGGGCAAACTACGAGCAGTACGTC. Protein sequence: CSATGANYEQYV.

The V call is TRBV9, the J call TRBJ1-1; tentatively, D is TRBD1 (6 bases). Germline CDR1 reads SGDLS; CDR2 reads YYNGEE. Trimming took 6 bases from V and 1 from J, leaving 10 bases between them. The CDR3 is 13 amino acids. The CDR3 DNA reads TGTGCCAGCACTTGGGGACAGAACACTGAAGCTTTCTTT. Translation gives CASTWGQNTEAFF. The full variable domain, in which reference TRBV9 and TRBJ1-1 provide the parts outside the CDR3, is DSGVTQTPKHLITATGQRVTLRCSPRSGDLSVYWYQQSLDQGLQFLIQYYNGEERAKGNILERFSAQQFPDLHSELNLSSLELGDSALYFCASTWGQNTEAFFGQGTRLTVV.

The chain uses TRBV4-1 and TRBJ2-3; weak D call: TRBD1 (6 bases). Trimming removed 3 bases from V and 10 bases from J, with 11 bases in between. Germline V gene data show CDR1 as MGHRA and CDR2 as YSYEKL. The CDR3 consists of 12 residues. The DNA of the CDR3 is TGCGCCAGCAGCCAGGAAGGGGGTCCGCAGTATTTT. It codes for CASSQEGGPQYF.

This chain links TRBV12-3 or TRBV12-4 with TRBJ2-5; the D gene could be TRBD1 or TRBD2 (5 bases each). Trimming cost V 6 bases and J 3 bases, with 11 bases left between them. The CDR3 is made up of 13 amino acids. As DNA, the CDR3 is TGTGCCAGCAGCGCAGGGCGGGAAGAGACCCAGTACTTC. Its translation is CASSAGREETQYF.

The gene calls are TRBV15 and TRBJ1-2; no definite D call. The germline V and J ends were trimmed by 5 bases and 1 base, with 5 bases remaining between them. Germline CDR1 LNHNV, CDR2 YYDKDF (reference sequence). CDR3 size: 12 residues. The CDR3 nucleotides read TGTGCCACCAGCCGGGATAACTATGGCTACACCTTC. This sequence encodes CATSRDNYGYTF.

The rearrangement joins TRBV30 to TRBJ1-3, with D possibly matching TRBD1 (5 bases). This CDR3 is 13 amino acids long. The germline gives CDR1 GTSNPN, CDR2 SVGIG (reference sequence). V shed 7 bases and J shed 2 bases, with 12 bases lying between them. In DNA, the CDR3 is TGTGCCTCGCGGGGGGGTCCTGGAAACACCATATATTTT. Protein sequence: CASRGGPGNTIYF.

This sequence joins TRBV12-3 or TRBV12-4 and TRBJ2-5; D unresolved. This CDR3 has 16 residues. With 5 bases removed from V and 1 base from J, the gap between germline ends came to 17 bases. The CDR3 DNA reads as TGTGCCAGCAGTCGAGCCGCCGGCCATATCCAAGAGACCCAGTACTTC. Encoded protein: CASSRAAGHIQETQYF.

This CDR3 reads CSATRRDSNQPQHF. In DNA, the CDR3 is TGCAGTGCTACAAGACGGGATAGCAATCAGCCCCAGCATTTT. The chain links TRBV20-1 to TRBJ1-5; no clear D. The V gene's germline CDR1 is DFQATT and CDR2 SNEGSKA (reference sequence). CDR3 size: 14 residues. V was pared by 4 bases and J by 0 bases, with 10 bases between.

V usage is TRBV3-1 and J usage is TRBJ1-2, with a possible D match to TRBD1 (6 bases). Germline values: CDR1 LGHDT, CDR2 YNNKEL (reference sequence). The CDR3 covers 13 residues. Trimming stripped 2 bases from V and 5 bases from J, with 9 bases between. In nucleotides, the CDR3 is TGTGCCAGCAGCCAACCCAGGGGTTATGGCTACACCTTC. Translation: CASSQPRGYGYTF.

The chain carries TRBV20-1 and TRBJ2-3, with 16 bases that match TRBD2. This CDR3 comprises 17 residues. V was clipped by 3 bases and J by 3 bases; unmatched bases: 6. From germline, CDR1 is DFQATT and CDR2 SNEGSKA (reference sequence). The CDR3 DNA follows: TGCAGTGCTAGGGCCGGGACTAGCGGGAGGGCGACAGATACGCAGTATTTT. The encoded protein is CSARAGTSGRATDTQYF.

The chain joins TRBV14 to TRBJ2-7; D ambiguous. Trimming shortened V by 1 base and J by 6 bases, and 16 bases separated the two germline ends. The CDR3 covers 15 residues. Germline V gives CDR1 SGHDN, CDR2 FVKESK. The CDR3 region is CASSQGLGQAREQYF. DNA of the CDR3: TGTGCCAGCAGCCAAGGTCTCGGGCAGGCTCGCGAGCAGTACTTC.

The rearrangement links TRBV9 to TRBJ1-6, with 7 positions matching TRBD1. Unmatched junction bases numbered 6, after V lost 3 bases and J lost 6 bases. The CDR3 is made up of 15 amino acids. Germline CDR1 and CDR2: SGDLS and YYNGEE. The CDR3 coding sequence is TGTGCCAGCAGCGCGACAGGGTCGCTTAATTCACCCCTCCACTTT. Translated: CASSATGSLNSPLHF.

This CDR3 reads CASSLGAPMNTEAFF. The CDR3 coding sequence is TGTGCCAGCAGTTTAGGAGCGCCAATGAACACTGAAGCTTTCTTT. This chain connects TRBV12-3 or TRBV12-4 to TRBJ1-1; D is uncertain. Trimming took off 1 base at V and 0 bases at J, with 9 bases between the two ends. The CDR3 is 15 residues long.